Below are 8 T cell receptor beta chains sequenced from a single sample in a study of PD-L1 blockade in urothelial cancer. The time point: peripheral blood 6 weeks after treatment start. Sequencing was performed with immunoSEQ multiplex PCR; in TCRdb, only in-frame clones are kept and a portion is missing. Altogether tens of thousands of clones are present, 88% being singletons, with the ten largest covering 10% to 12%. Specimen: PBMCs, collected around atezolizumab (anti-PD-L1) treatment. The receptors stem from a man aged 55-75 years with urothelial cancer.

V is TRBV29-1 and J is TRBJ1-2; D ambiguous. This CDR3 contains 13 residues. Germline V CDR1 and CDR2: SQVTM, ANQGSEA. Trimming removed 3 bases at V and 4 bases at J, with 12 bases between. The CDR3 bases are TGCAGCGTTGATAGCTTTGGAGGCTATGGCTACACCTTC. This gives the protein CSVDSFGGYGYTF.

Only one count was recorded for this clone. This chain uses TRBV6-5 with TRBJ1-5; 9 bases align to TRBD1. The J segment lost 5 bases and the V segment lost 2 bases, leaving 4 bases of the junction unmatched. The CDR3 runs 15 residues. Germline V lookup: CDR1 MNHEY, CDR2 SVGAGI. CDR3 sequence reads: CASSYNRGLDQPQHF. The CDR3 DNA is TGTGCCAGCAGTTACAACAGGGGGCTTGATCAGCCCCAGCATTTT.

The rearrangement links TRBV7-2 to TRBJ1-1, with D uncertain. The CDR3 loop spans 14 amino acids. Between the trimmed V and J ends, which lost 2 bases and 1 base, there was a span of 8 bases. Germline CDR1 and CDR2: SGHTA and FQGNSA. CDR3 sequence (DNA): TGTGCCAGCAGCTTACTTCCAGAGAACACTGAAGCTTTCTTT. Translation: CASSLLPENTEAFF. Full variable domain (outside the CDR3, taken from reference TRBV7-2 and TRBJ1-1): GAGVSQSPSNKVTEKGKDVELRCDPISGHTALYWYRQSLGQGLEFLIYFQGNSAPDKSGLPSDRFSAERTGGSVSTLTIQRTQQEDSAVYLCASSLLPENTEAFFGQGTRLTVV.

V usage is TRBV28 and J usage is TRBJ1-2; no reliable D call. Looked up from germline, CDR1 is MDHEN and CDR2 is SYDVKM. The CDR3 totals 15 residues. V was shortened by 7 bases and J by 2 bases, with 17 bases between the two germline ends. The CDR3 coding sequence is TGTGCCAGCATTACATTAGGGAGGGAAAACTATGGCTACACCTTC. Its translation is CASITLGRENYGYTF.

Turning to this clone: This sample also contains other DNA sequences that code for the same CDR3. The chain combines TRBV28 with TRBJ1-2; D is unclear. Per germline, CDR1 MDHEN and CDR2 SYDVKM. V was trimmed by 6 bases and J by 5 bases, leaving 4 bases between them. The CDR3 length is 10 residues. CDR3 sequence (DNA): TGTGCCAGCAGCCGGTATGGCTACACCTTC. Translation: CASSRYGYTF.

This chain links TRBV5-8 with TRBJ2-7; TRBD2 agrees at 7 bases. The germline gives CDR1 SGHTS, CDR2 YDEGEE. V was pared by 4 bases and J by 4 bases, with 8 bases of the junction left unmatched. The CDR3 runs 14 residues. For the CDR3, the DNA is TGTGCCAGCAGCCTGTGGCGGGGGAATTACGAGCAGTACTTC. This sequence encodes CASSLWRGNYEQYF.

J is TRBJ2-7 and V is TRBV6-5, with 7 bases that match TRBD1. The length of the CDR3 is 13 residues. Germline CDR1 reads MNHEY; CDR2 reads SVGAGI. V dropped 6 bases and J dropped 2; count of bases not matched to a gene: 4. CDR3 in amino acids: CASSRQGPYEQYF. CDR3 sequence (DNA): TGTGCCAGCAGCCGACAGGGACCCTACGAGCAGTACTTC.

CDR3 nucleotide sequence: TGTGCCAGCATATTTACTAGCGGGACCTACGAGCAGTACTTC. It codes for CASIFTSGTYEQYF. This chain joins TRBV2 and TRBJ2-7; 10 bases match TRBD2. This CDR3 region has 14 residues. The V and J ends lost 7 bases and 2 bases, in that order; junction bases with no gene match: 5. CDR1 SNHLY and CDR2 FYNNEI come from the germline V gene.